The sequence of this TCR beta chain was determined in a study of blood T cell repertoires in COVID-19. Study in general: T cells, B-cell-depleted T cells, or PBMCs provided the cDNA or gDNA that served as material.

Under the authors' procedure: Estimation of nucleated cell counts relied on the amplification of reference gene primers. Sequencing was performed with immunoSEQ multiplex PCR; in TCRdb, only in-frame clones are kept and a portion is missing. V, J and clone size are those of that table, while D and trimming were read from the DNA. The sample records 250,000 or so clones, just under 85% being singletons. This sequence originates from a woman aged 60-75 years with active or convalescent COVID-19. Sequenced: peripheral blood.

CDR3 bases: TGTGCCAGTGGACAGGGGGTAAATTCACCCCTCCACTTT. Translated: CASGQGVNSPLHF. This chain connects TRBV19 to TRBJ1-6; 10 nucleotides agree with TRBD1. This CDR3 contains 13 residues. CDR1 is LNHDA and CDR2 is SQIVND in the germline V gene (reference sequence). With 8 bases clipped from V and 7 bases from J, the junction kept 2 bases outside the gene matches.